Given below is one TCR beta chain in context. This sample stems from a study of blood T cell repertoires in COVID-19. Original data processing: Estimated nucleated cell counts came from reference gene primer amplification. Libraries were prepared by immunoSEQ multiplex PCR; TCRdb keeps only in-frame clonotypes and omits some of them. The V and J calls and the clone size are those of that table, but D and trimming were determined from the DNA. Among just over 95,000 clones listed, roughly 89% were seen once. V was shortened by 2 bases and J by 1 base, with 9 bases between the two germline ends. Germline loops: CDR1 MNHEY, CDR2 SVGEGT. This CDR3 comprises 14 residues.

The V gene is TRBV6-2 or TRBV6-3, the J gene TRBJ2-7; D perhaps matches TRBD1 (5 bases). Sequencing was carried out using peripheral blood. The source of this sequence is a human donor in a cohort sampled during active COVID-19. Written as DNA, the CDR3 is TGTGCCAGCAGTTACGATCAGGGTTCCTACGAGCAGTACTTC. This sequence encodes CASSYDQGSYEQYF.